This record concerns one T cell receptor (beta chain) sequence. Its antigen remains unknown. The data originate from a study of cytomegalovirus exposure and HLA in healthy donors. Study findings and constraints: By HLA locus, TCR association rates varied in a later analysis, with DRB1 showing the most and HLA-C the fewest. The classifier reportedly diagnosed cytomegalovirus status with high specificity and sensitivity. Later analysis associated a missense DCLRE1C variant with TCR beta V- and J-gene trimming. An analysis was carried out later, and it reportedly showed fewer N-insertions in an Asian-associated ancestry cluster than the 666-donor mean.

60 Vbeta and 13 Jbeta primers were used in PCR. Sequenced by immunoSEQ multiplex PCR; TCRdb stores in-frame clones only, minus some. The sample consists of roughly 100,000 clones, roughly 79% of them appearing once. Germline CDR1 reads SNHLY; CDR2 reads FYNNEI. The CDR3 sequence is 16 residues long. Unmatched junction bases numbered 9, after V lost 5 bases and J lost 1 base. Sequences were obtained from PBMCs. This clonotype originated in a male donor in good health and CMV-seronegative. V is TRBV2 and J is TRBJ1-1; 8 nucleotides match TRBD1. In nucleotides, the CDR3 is TGTGCCAGCAGTCAGGATCAGGGGGCTCAGAACACTGAAGCTTTCTTT. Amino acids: CASSQDQGAQNTEAFF.